The clone carrying this T cell receptor (beta chain) has more than one count but fewer than ten. This record belongs to a study of blood T cell repertoires in COVID-19. CDR1 is MNHEY, CDR2 SMNVEV, per germline (reference sequence). Trimming took 6 bases from V and 11 from J; bases not matched to a gene: 9. The CDR3 spans 14 residues. Some clones are missing from TCRdb's copy, which holds only in-frame ones; the method was immunoSEQ multiplex PCR. Among 300,000 to 400,000 clones, under 95% were seen once, and the ten largest hold 2.6%. The V and J genes are TRBV27 and TRBJ1-6, with 8 bases aligning to TRBD1. The sequenced sample consisted of PBMCs or T cells enriched from blood (not recorded which). The TCR sequence derives from a man in his 60s who had recovered from COVID-19. The CDR3 bases are TGTGCCAGCAGCCCGGGACAGGTTTGGACACCCCTCCACTTT. This codes for CASSPGQVWTPLHF.